A single sample gave rise to the 31 T cell receptor beta chains below, sequenced in a study of tumor-infiltrating lymphocytes in localized non-small cell lung cancer. Profiling relied on immunoSEQ multiplex PCR, and the TCRdb table lists in-frame clones only, not all of them. The sample contains roughly 15,000 clones, more than 75% of which appear only once. Sequences were obtained from uninvolved lung tissue not adjacent to the tumor. The origin of the receptors is a human donor with non-small cell lung cancer.

The chain couples TRBV6-1 to TRBJ1-5; a possible D gene is TRBD1 (6 bases). V dropped 2 bases and J dropped 4 bases, with 9 bases sitting between them. Germline V CDR1 and CDR2: MNHNS, SASEGT. This CDR3 region has 14 residues. CDR3: CASSEWGANQPQHF. The DNA for the CDR3 is TGTGCCAGCAGTGAATGGGGGGCAAATCAGCCCCAGCATTTT.

The CDR3 bases are TGTGCCATCAGTGAATTCCGAGGTGGCTCCTCAACCGACGAGCAGTACTTC. Amino acid sequence: CAISEFRGGSSTDEQYF. The rearrangement links TRBV10-3 to TRBJ2-7; D is ambiguous. Looked up from germline, CDR1 is ENHRY and CDR2 is SYGVKD. CDR3 length equals 17 residues. Trimming took off 3 bases at V and 5 bases at J, with 23 bases between the two ends.

The CDR3 DNA reads TGTGCCACCAGCAGAGCTCAATCGGAGCAGTACTTC. Amino acid sequence: CATSRAQSEQYF. This chain links TRBV15 with TRBJ2-7; D gene ambiguous. This CDR3 is built from 12 residues. V lost 1 base, J lost 7 bases, and 8 bases lay in between. Per germline, CDR1 LNHNV and CDR2 YYDKDF (reference sequence). The full variable domain, in which reference TRBV15 and TRBJ2-7 provide the parts outside the CDR3, is DAMVIQNPRYQVTQFGKPVTLSCSQTLNHNVMYWYQQKSSQAPKLLFHYYDKDFNNEADTPDNFQSRRPNTSFCFLDIRSPGLGDTAMYLCATSRAQSEQYFGPGTRLTVT.

The CDR3 DNA is TGTGCCACCAGCAGAGACCTTACAGGGCCGGCAGCTTTCTTT. This translates into CATSRDLTGPAAFF. The chain uses TRBV15 and TRBJ1-1; possibly TRBD1 for D (6 bases). CDR1 LNHNV and CDR2 YYDKDF come from the germline V gene (reference sequence). The CDR3 contains 14 residues. Deletions cut 0 bases from V and 10 bases from J, with 15 bases between. Using reference TRBV15 and TRBJ1-1 for the parts outside the CDR3, the full variable domain is DAMVIQNPRYQVTQFGKPVTLSCSQTLNHNVMYWYQQKSSQAPKLLFHYYDKDFNNEADTPDNFQSRRPNTSFCFLDIRSPGLGDTAMYLCATSRDLTGPAAFFGQGTRLTVV.

V is TRBV6-1 and J is TRBJ1-4; 7 bases agree with TRBD1. CDR1 is MNHNS, CDR2 SASEGT, per germline. There are 16 residues in the CDR3. With 3 bases clipped from V and 7 bases from J, the junction kept 11 bases outside the gene matches. The CDR3 bases are TGTGCCAGCAGTGAGTATGGGGGGACAGCGGCTGAAAAACTGTTTTTT. Its protein product is CASSEYGGTAAEKLFF.

This clone was observed a single time. The V and J genes are TRBV6-6 and TRBJ2-2, with a tentative D call TRBD1 (5 bases). From germline, CDR1 is MNHNY and CDR2 SVGAGI (reference sequence). There are 15 residues in the CDR3. Trimming left V 5 bases short and J 2 bases short, with 12 bases between. The CDR3 sequence is CASSTAQGNTGELFF. In DNA, the CDR3 is TGTGCCAGCAGTACTGCTCAGGGAAACACCGGGGAGCTGTTTTTT.

The genes are TRBV29-1 and TRBJ1-1; 7 bases align to TRBD1. Per germline, CDR1 SQVTM and CDR2 ANQGSEA. The CDR3 covers 12 residues. V was clipped by 4 bases and J by 11 bases; unmatched bases: 10. The CDR3 DNA reads as TGCAGCGTTGGAGAGGGGGCGCGAATGGCTTTCTTT. Its protein is CSVGEGARMAFF.

The chain uses TRBV29-1 and TRBJ1-1; tentatively, D is TRBD1 (5 bases). Germline V lookup: CDR1 SQVTM, CDR2 ANQGSEA. The length of the CDR3 is 13 residues. V lost 1 base to trimming and J lost 2 bases, with 8 bases between them. DNA of the CDR3: TGCAGCGTTGAAGCGGGGGGAAACACTGAAGCTTTCTTT. The encoded protein is CSVEAGGNTEAFF.

The chain combines TRBV28 with TRBJ1-1, with 10 bases matching TRBD1. V shed 6 bases, J shed 9 bases, and the junction held 7 bases outside the gene matches. Germline V CDR1 and CDR2: MDHEN, SYDVKM. This CDR3 has 13 residues. This chain's CDR3 is CASRTGQGGKAFF. Here the CDR3 DNA reads TGTGCCAGCAGGACTGGACAGGGGGGTAAAGCTTTCTTT.

This clone appeared a single time. The chain carries TRBV5-1 and TRBJ1-2; no clear D gene. Germline values: CDR1 SGHRS, CDR2 YFSETQ. The CDR3 has 15 residues. V lost 0 bases, J lost 3 bases, and 12 bases lay in between. The CDR3 reads CASSLDPGRDYGYTF. In DNA, the CDR3 is TGCGCCAGCAGCTTGGATCCAGGCCGCGACTATGGCTACACCTTC.

Only one count was recorded for this clone. The chain couples TRBV19 to TRBJ1-5, with 7 bases matching TRBD1. J was trimmed by 6 bases and V by 7 bases; bases with no gene match: 6. Germline CDR1 is LNHDA and CDR2 is SQIVND (reference sequence). CDR3 length equals 13 residues. In nucleotides, the CDR3 is TGTGCCAGTAACCCGACAGGGCGTCAGCCCCAGCATTTT. Its translation is CASNPTGRQPQHF.

The chain joins TRBV4-1 to TRBJ1-3, with D perhaps TRBD1 (6 bases). The CDR3 spans 15 residues. Germline lookup yields CDR1 MGHRA and CDR2 YSYEKL. V shed 4 bases and J shed 3 bases, with 13 bases lying between them. The chain's CDR3 is CASSRAGVNGNTIYF. In DNA form, the CDR3 reads TGCGCCAGCAGCCGAGCAGGGGTGAATGGAAACACCATATATTTT.

V usage is TRBV5-5 and J usage is TRBJ2-7, with D perhaps TRBD2 (5 bases). V was shortened by 8 bases and J by 5 bases, with 14 bases between the two germline ends. The CDR3 spans 12 residues. The germline V gene encodes CDR1 SGHKS and CDR2 YYEKEE (reference sequence). CDR3 in DNA: TGTGCCAGTTCTATAGCGTGGGACGAGCAGTACTTC. Its translation: CASSIAWDEQYF.

CDR3 DNA sequence: TGTGCCAGCTCACCTGAAAGGGGAACAGATACGCAGTATTTT. Encoded protein: CASSPERGTDTQYF. This rearrangement joins TRBV18 to TRBJ2-3, with D tentatively TRBD1 (5 bases). V lost 3 bases to trimming and J lost 3 bases, with 10 bases between them. Germline values: CDR1 KGHSH, CDR2 LQKENI. This CDR3 is built from 14 residues. The full variable domain, completed using reference TRBV18 and TRBJ2-3, is NAGVMQNPRHLVRRRGQEARLRCSPMKGHSHVYWYRQLPEEGLKFMVYLQKENIIDESGMPKERFSAEFPKEGPSILRIQQVVRGDSAAYFCASSPERGTDTQYFGPGTRLTVL.

CDR3 residues: CASRGTRVGELFF. In DNA form, the CDR3 reads TGTGCCAGCAGGGGGACTAGGGTAGGGGAGCTGTTTTTT. This chain uses TRBV7-2 with TRBJ2-2; 8 bases line up with TRBD2. Germline values: CDR1 SGHTA, CDR2 FQGNSA. The CDR3 consists of 13 residues. V trimming: 6 bases; J trimming: 8 bases; junction bases outside the gene matches: 5.

This chain links TRBV5-1 with TRBJ2-7; 7 positions agree with TRBD2. From germline, CDR1 is SGHRS and CDR2 YFSETQ. CDR3 length: 15 amino acids. J lost 2 bases, V lost 4 bases, and 9 bases had no gene match. The CDR3: CASSPILAGAYEQYF. In DNA, the CDR3 is TGCGCCAGCAGCCCGATTTTGGCGGGAGCCTACGAGCAGTACTTC.

J is TRBJ1-1 and V is TRBV15; D not resolved. The V and J ends lost 5 bases and 2 bases respectively, with 12 bases between them. The CDR3 has 14 residues. Germline V gene data show CDR1 as LNHNV and CDR2 as YYDKDF (reference sequence). The CDR3 loop is CATSGARPNTEAFF. CDR3 nucleotide sequence: TGTGCCACCAGCGGAGCGAGGCCAAACACTGAAGCTTTCTTT.

V and J are TRBV28 and TRBJ1-1; 8 positions match TRBD1. The germline CDR1 and CDR2 sequences are MDHEN and SYDVKM. The V gene end was trimmed by 5 bases and the J gene end by 3 bases; junction bases not matched to a gene: 17. The CDR3 contains 18 residues. This CDR3 is CASSAPLTGDRLDTEAFF. The CDR3 DNA reads as TGTGCCAGCAGTGCCCCATTGACAGGGGATAGGCTTGACACTGAAGCTTTCTTT.

This clone has a single count. The J gene is TRBJ2-5, the V gene TRBV5-1; D remains unclear. The CDR3 spans 13 residues. V was cut by 1 base and J by 1 base, with 5 bases left in between. The germline V gene encodes CDR1 SGHRS and CDR2 YFSETQ. The CDR3 region is CASSLNLQETQYF. The CDR3 DNA is TGCGCCAGCAGCTTGAACCTCCAAGAGACCCAGTACTTC.

The V and J genes are TRBV7-9 and TRBJ2-7; no firm D call. Looked up from germline, CDR1 is SEHNR and CDR2 is FQNEAQ (reference sequence). This CDR3 region has 14 residues. Trimming removed 8 bases at V and 2 bases at J, with 16 bases between. CDR3 protein: CASRKGTDTYEQYF. CDR3 DNA: TGTGCCAGCCGAAAAGGAACAGACACCTACGAGCAGTACTTC.

This chain links TRBV5-5 with TRBJ2-1; TRBD2 agrees at 12 bases. This CDR3 has 15 residues. Germline loops: CDR1 SGHKS, CDR2 YYEKEE (reference sequence). Losses at the gene ends were 4 bases for V and 9 bases for J; bases not matched to a gene: 8. CDR3 loop: CASSRLAGDGGEQFF. As DNA, the CDR3 is TGTGCCAGCAGCAGACTAGCGGGAGACGGGGGTGAGCAGTTCTTC.

V gene TRBV4-1 combines with J gene TRBJ2-3; 12 bases match TRBD2. V lost 2 bases to trimming and J lost 1 base; unmatched junction nucleotides: 7. The CDR3 is made up of 18 amino acids. Germline V gene sequence: CDR1 MGHRA, CDR2 YSYEKL. The CDR3 nucleotides read TGCGCCAGCAGCCAATGGACTAGCGGGGAGGCGGGCACAGATACGCAGTATTTT. Protein sequence: CASSQWTSGEAGTDTQYF.

V is TRBV10-2 and J is TRBJ1-1; D remains unclear. V gave up 3 bases and J gave up 1 base, with 9 bases separating them. Germline V gives CDR1 WSHSY, CDR2 SAAADI. There are 14 residues in the CDR3. Written as DNA, the CDR3 is TGCGCCAGCAGTGAATTTAGTGAGAACACTGAAGCTTTCTTT. Amino acids: CASSEFSENTEAFF.

In its sample, this clone was seen once. The chain joins TRBV7-2 to TRBJ2-7; 10 bases line up with TRBD2. With 5 bases clipped from V and 3 bases from J, the junction kept 7 bases outside the gene matches. The CDR3 has 15 amino acids. Per the germline V gene, CDR1 is SGHTA and CDR2 is FQGNSA. In DNA, the CDR3 is TGTGCCAGCAGCCCCGGGACTAGCGCGTACTACGAGCAGTACTTC. Encoded protein: CASSPGTSAYYEQYF.

The chain joins TRBV5-4 to TRBJ2-7; either TRBD1 or TRBD2 may fit D (6 bases each). Germline V CDR1 and CDR2: SGHNT, YYREEE (reference sequence). V lost 1 base and J 4 bases, leaving 15 bases between the germline ends. The CDR3 runs 15 residues. CDR3 nucleotides: TGTGCCAGCAGCTTGTCCGGAGGGGGGCTGTACGAGCAGTACTTC. Protein product: CASSLSGGGLYEQYF.

The chain couples TRBV2 to TRBJ1-3, with TRBD1 identical over 7 bases. With V trimmed by 11 bases and J by 3 bases, 4 bases remained unmatched. The CDR3 length is 12 residues. Looked up from germline, CDR1 is SNHLY and CDR2 is FYNNEI. The CDR3 loop is CACTGDGNTIYF. CDR3 DNA sequence: TGTGCCTGCACAGGGGATGGAAACACCATATATTTT.

The chain couples TRBV28 to TRBJ2-2; TRBD2 might be the D (5 bases). The CDR3 is 16 residues long. V was cut by 2 bases and J by 2 bases, with 12 bases left in between. Germline V gene data show CDR1 as MDHEN and CDR2 as SYDVKM. CDR3 sequence: CASSLRLGDNTGELFF. DNA for the CDR3: TGTGCCAGCAGTTTAAGGCTCGGGGATAACACCGGGGAGCTGTTTTTT.

The chain combines TRBV7-9 with TRBJ1-2; no reliable D call. The CDR3 sequence is 13 residues long. The germline V and J ends were trimmed by 5 bases and 4 bases, with 11 bases remaining between them. The germline V gene encodes CDR1 SEHNR and CDR2 FQNEAQ (reference sequence). CDR3 sequence: CASSRPEGYGYTF. The CDR3 DNA is TGTGCCAGCAGCCGCCCAGAAGGCTATGGCTACACCTTC.

The CDR3 sequence is CASSPWTGGDFEAFF. The CDR3 nucleotides read TGTGCCAGCAGCCCCTGGACAGGGGGGGACTTTGAAGCTTTCTTT. V is TRBV13 and J is TRBJ1-1, with 10 bases identical to TRBD1. There are 15 residues in the CDR3. Germline CDR1 reads PRHDT; CDR2 reads FYEKMQ (reference sequence). V lost 5 bases, J lost 7 bases, and 10 bases stayed unmatched.

V and J are TRBV11-3 and TRBJ2-7; D is ambiguous. The CDR3 spans 12 residues. The V gene lost 6 bases and the J gene lost 0 bases, with 6 bases spanning the gap. Germline V CDR1 and CDR2: SGHNT, YENEEA. The CDR3 nucleotides read TGTGCCAGCAGTGACGCCTCCTACGAGCAGTACTTC. Protein sequence: CASSDASYEQYF.

V and J are TRBV4-1 and TRBJ2-3; TRBD2 matches 7 bases. After removal of 0 bases from V and 6 bases from J, the junction contained 0 bases not matched to a gene. Germline lookup yields CDR1 MGHRA and CDR2 YSYEKL. The CDR3 spans 13 residues. Written as DNA, the CDR3 is TGCGCCAGCAGCCAAGAGCGGGAGGATACGCAGTATTTT. Its protein is CASSQEREDTQYF.